This T cell receptor (beta chain) is from a study of regulatory T cells in long-lasting Graves disease. Remarks on this clonotype: Its antigen is undetermined.

Time point of the sample: newly diagnosed GD, antithyroid drugs for less than 3 months. Following extraction of RNA from PBMCs, that RNA was used to make the TCR library. Notes on the study in general: The study found TRBV28, TRBJ1-2 and TRBJ2-5 favored in persistent disease.

Construction of TCR beta libraries relied on iRepertoire HTBI primers and on Arm-PCR targeting CDR3 regions. MiXCR, run by TCRdb on the multiplex PCR reads, gives a single entry per CDR3 protein. The repertoire holds some 560,000 distinct CDR3 sequences, with 16% as singletons. This CDR3 contains 14 residues. Germline CDR1 reads GTSNPN; CDR2 reads SVGIG (reference sequence). These records were also assigned to another study, of T cells in Graves' hyperthyroidism and ophthalmopathy. That report adds: Diagnosis rested on symptoms, serum thyroxine and TRAb, thyroid ultrasound, and orbital computed tomography.

The sequenced sample was peripheral blood mononuclear cells (PBMCs), obtained at new diagnosis, from a patient treated with antithyroid drugs. This TCR derives from a woman aged 35-60 years with Graves disease. The V and J genes are TRBV30 and TRBJ2-5; TRBD2 matches 10 bases. TRBJ2-1 explains the end of the DNA better; the J call may be wrong. In DNA form, the CDR3 reads TGTGCCTGGGAAGCGGGGGGGATATACAATGAGCAGTTCTTC. This sequence encodes CAWEAGGIYNEQFF.